A selection of T cell receptor beta chains follows, all from one sample in a study of blood T cell repertoires in COVID-19. Profiled with immunoSEQ multiplex PCR; TCRdb holds only in-frame clones, not every one. The data hold about 45,000 clones, with 86% observed a single time. Sequenced: peripheral blood. These receptors all come from a human donor in a cohort sampled during active COVID-19. The CDR3 runs from the conserved cysteine through the conserved F or W. A D gene is named only where the DNA matches it firmly. Where a row states a size, it is once, few, many or the class of an expanded clone; other rows omit it.

CDR3 DNA: TGTGCCAGCAGCCAAGAGCAGGCGATTGAGCAGTTCTTC
CDR3 protein: CASSQEQAIEQFF
J gene: TRBJ2-1
V gene: TRBV3-1/TRBV3-2
D gene: -
clone size: -
CDR3 length: 13

CDR3 DNA: TGTGCCAGCAGCTACGGGGGGCTTGGGGCCAACGTCCTGACTTTC
CDR3 protein: CASSYGGLGANVLTF
J gene: TRBJ2-6
V gene: TRBV5-6
D gene: -
clone size: once
CDR3 length: 15

CDR3 DNA: TGTGCCAGCAGTGAAGAGGGGGGAGGGACTGAAGCTTTCTTT
CDR3 protein: CASSEEGGGTEAFF
J gene: TRBJ1-1
V gene: TRBV6-1
D gene: -
clone size: once
CDR3 length: 14

CDR3 DNA: TGCGCCAGCAGCTTCGGACAGGGCACTGAAGCTTTCTTT
CDR3 protein: CASSFGQGTEAFF
J gene: TRBJ1-1
V gene: TRBV5-1
D gene: TRBD1
clone size: -
CDR3 length: 13

CDR3 DNA: TGCAGCGTTGCTGCGGATACGCAGTATTTT
CDR3 protein: CSVAADTQYF
J gene: TRBJ2-3
V gene: TRBV29-1
D gene: -
clone size: -
CDR3 length: 10

CDR3 DNA: TGTGCCACCTTACTAGGGACAGAAAGTTACGAGCAGTACTTC
CDR3 protein: CATLLGTESYEQYF
J gene: TRBJ2-7
V gene: TRBV2
D gene: TRBD1
clone size: -
CDR3 length: 14

CDR3 DNA: TGTGCCACCAGTGATCCAGCAGCGGGTCTCTTACACACGCAGTATTTT
CDR3 protein: CATSDPAAGLLHTQYF
J gene: TRBJ2-3
V gene: TRBV24-1
D gene: -
clone size: once
CDR3 length: 16

CDR3 DNA: TGTGCCAGCGGGTCGACAGGGGTGCGCTCACCCCTCCACTTT
CDR3 protein: CASGSTGVRSPLHF
J gene: TRBJ1-6
V gene: TRBV27
D gene: TRBD1
clone size: -
CDR3 length: 14

CDR3 DNA: TGCGCCAGCAGGGACAGCTCTAGCACAGATACGCAGTATTTT
CDR3 protein: CASRDSSSTDTQYF
J gene: TRBJ2-3
V gene: TRBV10-2
D gene: -
clone size: -
CDR3 length: 14

CDR3 DNA: TGTGCCAGCAGCTTATCCCCTAGCGGGGGCTACGAGCAGTACTTC
CDR3 protein: CASSLSPSGGYEQYF
J gene: TRBJ2-7
V gene: TRBV7-9
D gene: TRBD2
clone size: -
CDR3 length: 15

CDR3 DNA: TGTGCCAGCAGCCAACGGTACGGGGGGGCGGAGCACGAGCAGTACTTC
CDR3 protein: CASSQRYGGAEHEQYF
J gene: TRBJ2-7
V gene: TRBV4-2
D gene: TRBD2
clone size: once
CDR3 length: 16

CDR3 DNA: TGTGCCAGCAGCTTAATTCGCCTAGCGGGGGTAGCCTGGGAGACCCAGTACTTC
CDR3 protein: CASSLIRLAGVAWETQYF
J gene: TRBJ2-5
V gene: TRBV7-6
D gene: TRBD2
clone size: -
CDR3 length: 18

CDR3 DNA: TGTGCCAGCAGTAGACAGTACGAGCAGTACTTC
CDR3 protein: CASSRQYEQYF
J gene: TRBJ2-7
V gene: TRBV3-1/TRBV3-2
D gene: -
clone size: -
CDR3 length: 11

CDR3 DNA: TGTGCCAGCAGCCTCACCGACAGGGGAGAAGTCTACGAGCAGTACTTC
CDR3 protein: CASSLTDRGEVYEQYF
J gene: TRBJ2-7
V gene: TRBV2
D gene: TRBD1
clone size: once
CDR3 length: 16

CDR3 DNA: TGTGCCAGCAGTGAATCAGGGTGGAACACTGAAGCTTTCTTT
CDR3 protein: CASSESGWNTEAFF
J gene: TRBJ1-1
V gene: TRBV25-1
D gene: -
clone size: -
CDR3 length: 14

CDR3 DNA: TGTGCCAGCAGCCTCCCCGGACAGGAAACCTACGAGCAGTACTTC
CDR3 protein: CASSLPGQETYEQYF
J gene: TRBJ2-7
V gene: TRBV7-9
D gene: TRBD1
clone size: -
CDR3 length: 15

CDR3 DNA: TGTGCCAGCAGCTCTACAGGGGACGAGCAGTACTTC
CDR3 protein: CASSSTGDEQYF
J gene: TRBJ2-7
V gene: TRBV7-9
D gene: TRBD1
clone size: -
CDR3 length: 12

CDR3 DNA: TGTGCCAGCAGCGTAGAGTCGAGACAGGGACTCGGTGGCTACACCTTC
CDR3 protein: CASSVESRQGLGGYTF
J gene: TRBJ1-2
V gene: TRBV9
D gene: TRBD1
clone size: -
CDR3 length: 16

CDR3 DNA: TGTGCCATCGGCCTCGACTACGAGCAGTACTTC
CDR3 protein: CAIGLDYEQYF
J gene: TRBJ2-7
V gene: TRBV10-3
D gene: -
clone size: once
CDR3 length: 11

CDR3 DNA: TGTGCCACCAGCCACCTAGGTCAGGGGAACACTGAAGCTTTCTTT
CDR3 protein: CATSHLGQGNTEAFF
J gene: TRBJ1-1
V gene: TRBV15
D gene: -
clone size: -
CDR3 length: 15

CDR3 DNA: TGTGCCAGTGGGACACTTACAAGCTATGGCTACACCTTC
CDR3 protein: CASGTLTSYGYTF
J gene: TRBJ1-2
V gene: TRBV6-5
D gene: -
clone size: few
CDR3 length: 13

CDR3 DNA: TGTGCCAGAAGCTTGGAGTCCAGGCCGTATGGCTACACCTTC
CDR3 protein: CARSLESRPYGYTF
J gene: TRBJ1-2
V gene: TRBV5-3
D gene: -
clone size: -
CDR3 length: 14

CDR3 DNA: TGTGCCAGCTCACCAAGCGATCAGCCCCAGCATTTT
CDR3 protein: CASSPSDQPQHF
J gene: TRBJ1-5
V gene: TRBV18
D gene: -
clone size: -
CDR3 length: 12

CDR3 DNA: TGTGCCAGCAGTGAATTGGTAGCTAGCACAGATACGCAGTATTTT
CDR3 protein: CASSELVASTDTQYF
J gene: TRBJ2-3
V gene: TRBV2
D gene: -
clone size: -
CDR3 length: 15

CDR3 DNA: TGTGCCAGCAGTCTCGCGCCGGGACAGGGGCTAACTGAAGCTTTCTTT
CDR3 protein: CASSLAPGQGLTEAFF
J gene: TRBJ1-1
V gene: TRBV6-6
D gene: TRBD1
clone size: few
CDR3 length: 16

CDR3 DNA: TGTGCCAGCAGTTTATCCCTGGGGACTCACACCGGGGAGCTGTTTTTT
CDR3 protein: CASSLSLGTHTGELFF
J gene: TRBJ2-2
V gene: TRBV27
D gene: -
clone size: -
CDR3 length: 16

CDR3 DNA: TGTGCCAGCAGCTTAGGGGGACCCTATGGCTACACCTTC
CDR3 protein: CASSLGGPYGYTF
J gene: TRBJ1-2
V gene: TRBV5-4
D gene: -
clone size: -
CDR3 length: 13

CDR3 DNA: TGTGCCAGTAGGGGGACAGCCACAGATACGCAGTATTTT
CDR3 protein: CASRGTATDTQYF
J gene: TRBJ2-3
V gene: TRBV19
D gene: TRBD1
clone size: -
CDR3 length: 13

CDR3 DNA: TGTGCCAGCATTCCCGGACAGGTGGGGACATCTGATACGCAGTATTTT
CDR3 protein: CASIPGQVGTSDTQYF
J gene: TRBJ2-3
V gene: TRBV9
D gene: TRBD1
clone size: -
CDR3 length: 16